These T cell receptor beta chains were read from a single sample in a study of blood T cell repertoires in COVID-19. Assay: immunoSEQ multiplex PCR; the TCRdb copy retains only in-frame clones and omits some. The sample consists of about 190,000 clones, approximately 86% of them appearing once. The sequencing sample was made of peripheral blood. These receptor sequences come from a man older than 75 with COVID-19, enrolled during active disease. Both conserved end residues are part of each CDR3. Expanded clones are given a class, and other clones once, few, many or no size at all.

abundance	v_gene	j_gene	CDR3aa
-	TRBV5-6	TRBJ2-5	CASSSGTVKETQYF
-	TRBV7-3	TRBJ1-1	CASSLISGAEAFF
-	TRBV2	TRBJ1-4	CASSALQGLYEKLFF
once	TRBV23-1	TRBJ1-1	CASSQSGAGGGTEAFF
-	TRBV9	TRBJ2-1	CASSMGQEPYNEQFF
-	TRBV20-1	TRBJ2-3	CSASSAGDPTDTQYF
-	TRBV10-3	TRBJ2-1	CAISASSSYNEQFF
-	TRBV28	TRBJ2-7	CASSNRDRGDEQYF
few	TRBV14	TRBJ1-1	CASSQDVGRGEAFF
-	TRBV19	TRBJ2-3	CASSMTGGPGAQYF
-	TRBV4-2	TRBJ1-1	CASSQDQGGTEAFF
-	TRBV27	TRBJ1-5	CASSLRARSGFDQPQHF
-	TRBV7-2	TRBJ1-1	CASSLLMNTEAFF
-	TRBV10-3	TRBJ2-2	CAISEPGLTGELFF
-	TRBV5-1	TRBJ2-7	CASSLRQGRTYEQYF
-	TRBV28	TRBJ1-1	CASRYNDRYTEAFF
once	TRBV12-5	TRBJ2-6	CASGLILSGANVLTF
-	TRBV18	TRBJ2-3	CASSRTLSTDTQYF
-	TRBV5-1	TRBJ1-1	CASRPGQIETEAFF
-	TRBV10-3	TRBJ2-5	CAISELDRGETQYF
-	TRBV7-6	TRBJ2-7	CASSLTRDSYYEQYF
-	TRBV18	TRBJ1-2	CASSPRVGSDYGYTF
-	TRBV18	TRBJ2-4	CASSPLTTRGIAKNIQYF
-	TRBV18	TRBJ2-1	CASSPGTGSPFEQFF
-	TRBV29-1	TRBJ1-3	CSVQGTNGNTIYF
once	TRBV7-2	TRBJ1-2	CASSLVGSGAYYGYTF